Following are 9 T cell receptor beta chains from one sample sequenced in a study of identical twins. TCRdb reanalysed the 5' RACE reads using MiXCR and keeps one entry per CDR3 protein. The sample consists of 640,000 or so distinct CDR3 sequences, 5.5% to 7.5% of them appearing once. Input material: naive T cells sorted from blood. The source is a man younger than 35 in good health.

The chain has TRBV20-1 and TRBJ1-5; D possibly corresponds to TRBD1 (5 bases). V shed 4 bases and J shed 3 bases, with 13 bases lying between them. CDR1 is DFQATT, CDR2 SNEGSKA, per germline (reference sequence). The CDR3 runs 14 residues. The CDR3 reads CSATRGSNNQPQHF. CDR3 nucleotide sequence: TGCAGTGCTACTCGGGGCAGCAACAATCAGCCCCAGCATTTT.

The sample holds a few counts of this clonotype. V is TRBV7-7 and J is TRBJ2-1; 8 nucleotides match TRBD2. From germline, CDR1 is SSHAT and CDR2 FNYEAQ (reference sequence). The CDR3 runs to 14 residues. The junction had 7 bases not matched to a gene; V was cut back by 5 bases and J by 7 bases. The CDR3: CASSPSLAGNEQFF. CDR3 sequence (DNA): TGTGCCAGCAGCCCAAGCTTAGCGGGGAATGAGCAGTTCTTC. Variable domain in full (rest from reference TRBV7-7 and TRBJ2-1): GAGVSQSPRYKVTKRGQDVTLRCDPISSHATLYWYQQALGQGPEFLTYFNYEAQPDKSGLPSDRFSAERPEGSISTLTIQRTEQRDSAMYRCASSPSLAGNEQFFGPGTRLTVL.

At least ten counts were recorded for this clonotype. The V gene is TRBV5-1, the J gene TRBJ1-1, with a possible D match to TRBD1 (5 bases). V was clipped by 1 base and J by 0 bases, with 10 bases between them. Germline loops: CDR1 SGHRS, CDR2 YFSETQ. CDR3 length: 15 amino acids. The CDR3 is CASSLLGEMNTEAFF. The CDR3 DNA is TGCGCCAGCAGCTTGTTAGGGGAAATGAACACTGAAGCTTTCTTT. Drawing the rest from reference TRBV5-1 and TRBJ1-1, the complete variable domain is KAGVTQTPRYLIKTRGQQVTLSCSPISGHRSVSWYQQTPGQGLQFLFEYFSETQRNKGNFPGRFSGRQFSNSRSEMNVSTLELGDSALYLCASSLLGEMNTEAFFGQGTRLTVV.

The chain uses TRBV5-1 and TRBJ1-1; D uncertain. V was clipped by 3 bases and J by 4 bases, with 19 bases between them. The length of the CDR3 is 16 residues. Per the germline V gene, CDR1 is SGHRS and CDR2 is YFSETQ. CDR3 amino acids: CASSSLPVGGITEAFF. CDR3 nucleotides: TGCGCCAGCAGCTCCCTCCCCGTGGGAGGTATCACTGAAGCTTTCTTT.

This clonotype was detected only a few times. This sequence joins TRBV15 and TRBJ1-3; D gene unclear. V was pared by 1 base and J by 3 bases, with 4 bases between. Germline CDR1 is LNHNV and CDR2 is YYDKDF (reference sequence). This CDR3 spans 13 amino acids. In DNA, the CDR3 is TGTGCCACCAGCAGAGTTGGTGGAAACACCATATATTTT. Translation gives CATSRVGGNTIYF.

This clonotype appeared a few times. The chain couples TRBV20-1 to TRBJ2-2; D call uncertain. V was cut by 2 bases and J by 3 bases, with 13 bases left in between. The CDR3 totals 15 residues. From germline, CDR1 is DFQATT and CDR2 SNEGSKA (reference sequence). CDR3 sequence reads: CSARRLASDTGELFF. The CDR3 bases are TGCAGTGCTAGAAGGTTAGCTTCAGACACCGGGGAGCTGTTTTTT.

The sample holds many counts of this clonotype. This chain uses TRBV20-1 with TRBJ2-1; 7 nucleotides match TRBD1. Germline assignment: CDR1 DFQATT and CDR2 SNEGSKA (reference sequence). This CDR3 is built from 15 residues. Losses at the gene ends were 4 bases for V and 4 bases for J; bases not matched to a gene: 10. CDR3 sequence: CSANTGTEPYNEQFF. Here the CDR3 DNA reads TGCAGTGCTAATACCGGGACAGAGCCATACAATGAGCAGTTCTTC.

This clonotype was picked up many times. The V and J genes are TRBV30 and TRBJ2-3; 7 bases match TRBD2. CDR3 length equals 14 residues. CDR1 and CDR2 (germline): GTSNPN, SVGIG (reference sequence). V was pared by 2 bases and J by 3 bases, with 5 bases of the junction left unmatched. This CDR3 reads CAWSTLARTDTQYF. The CDR3, as DNA: TGTGCCTGGAGTACACTAGCGAGGACAGATACGCAGTATTTT.

The chain links TRBV28 to TRBJ2-4; 10 bases agree with TRBD1. The CDR3 runs to 15 residues. CDR1 MDHEN and CDR2 SYDVKM come from the germline V gene. With 5 bases clipped from V and 7 bases from J, the junction kept 8 bases outside the gene matches. CDR3 coding DNA: TGTGCCAGCAGTCCTCGGGGGACAGGGGTGAACATTCAGTACTTC. Its protein is CASSPRGTGVNIQYF.